This T cell receptor (beta chain) derives from a study of T cells after yellow fever vaccination. Trimming left V 5 bases short and J 10 bases short, with 22 bases between. Per the germline V gene, CDR1 is SGHKS and CDR2 is YYEKEE (reference sequence). The CDR3 is 15 residues long. Ten or more counts support this clonotype. Each CDR3 protein gets one entry after TCRdb re-called the 5' RACE reads with MiXCR. This sample carries approximately 250,000 distinct CDR3 sequences, roughly 3.7% of them seen once, and the ten largest clones take over 15%. The chain has TRBV5-5 and TRBJ2-1; D gene unclear. The sequence was collected from a man in his late teens or twenties who received the YFV17D yellow fever vaccine. Sequencing used PBMCs, obtained 15 days after the yellow fever booster vaccination. The CDR3 is CASRPSVGWLLEQFF. In DNA form, the CDR3 reads TGTGCCAGCAGGCCCTCGGTGGGGTGGCTATTGGAGCAGTTCTTC.